This T cell receptor (beta chain) was obtained from a study of T cells after yellow fever vaccination. The authors made TCR cDNA by 5'RACE template switching, adding a universal primer site and UMIs. From the 5' RACE reads, TCRdb called clonotypes with MiXCR, one entry per CDR3 protein. The data contain fewer than 450,000 distinct CDR3 sequences, about 4% of them singletons. The ends were cut back, 3 bases at V and 0 bases at J, with 8 bases in the middle. This CDR3 is 14 amino acids long. Germline V gene lookup returns CDR1 DFQATT and CDR2 SNEGSKA (reference sequence). This clonotype was picked up a small number of times. Its antigen is unidentified. General study points: Primary-vaccination clones mostly resurfaced post-booster (96% CD4, approximately 90% CD8).

The clonotype was recovered from a man between 18 and 35 years old who received the YFV17D yellow fever vaccine. The chain employs TRBV20-1 and TRBJ2-2, with D perhaps matching TRBD1 or TRBD2 (5 bases each). The sample in question was PBMCs, obtained 5 days after the yellow fever booster vaccination. CDR3 in amino acids: CSASRGANTGELFF. The CDR3 DNA follows: TGCAGTGCTAGTCGGGGCGCGAACACCGGGGAGCTGTTTTTT.